Reported below is one TCR beta chain. The source of the sample is a study of blood T cell repertoires in COVID-19. This CDR3 has 14 amino acids. The trim removed 4 bases at V and 5 bases at J, leaving 8 bases unmatched. Clones were read by immunoSEQ multiplex PCR, and TCRdb kept only the in-frame ones, dropping some. Here the sample spans more than 65,000 clones, more than 60% being singletons. V usage is TRBV5-3 and J usage is TRBJ1-2; 7 bases agree with TRBD1. TRBV5-3 is an ORF, with its function uncertain. Sequencing was done on a sample of peripheral blood. The TCR originated in a woman aged 80 or older with active or convalescent COVID-19. The CDR3 loop reads CARSGRQGEYGYTF. CDR3 nucleotide sequence: TGTGCCAGAAGCGGAAGGCAGGGGGAGTATGGCTACACCTTC.